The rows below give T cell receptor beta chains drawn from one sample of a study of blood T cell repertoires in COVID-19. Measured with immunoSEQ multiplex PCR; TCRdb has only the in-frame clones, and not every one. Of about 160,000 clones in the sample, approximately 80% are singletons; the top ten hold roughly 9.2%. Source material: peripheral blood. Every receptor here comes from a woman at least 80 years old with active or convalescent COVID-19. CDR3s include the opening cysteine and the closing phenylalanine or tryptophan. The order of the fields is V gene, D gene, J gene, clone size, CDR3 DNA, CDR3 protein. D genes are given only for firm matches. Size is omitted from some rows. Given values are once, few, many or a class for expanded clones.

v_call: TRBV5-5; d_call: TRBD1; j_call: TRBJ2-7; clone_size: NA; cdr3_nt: TGTGCCAGCAGCTTGTTGGACAGGGATCAGTACTTC; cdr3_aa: CASSLLDRDQYF
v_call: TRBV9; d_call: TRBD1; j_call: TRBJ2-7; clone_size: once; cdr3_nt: TGTGCCAGCAGCGGAGGCACAGGGGTTTGGGGAGACGAGCAGTACTTC; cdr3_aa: CASSGGTGVWGDEQYF
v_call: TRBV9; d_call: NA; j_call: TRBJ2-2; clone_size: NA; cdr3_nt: TGTGCCAGCAGCGTAGGGAGGGCATGGAACACCGGGGAGCTGTTTTTT; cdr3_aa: CASSVGRAWNTGELFF
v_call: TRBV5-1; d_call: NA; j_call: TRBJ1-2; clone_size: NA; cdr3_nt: TGCGCCAGCAGCCAAACAGGTGATGCCTATGGCTACACCTTC; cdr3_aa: CASSQTGDAYGYTF
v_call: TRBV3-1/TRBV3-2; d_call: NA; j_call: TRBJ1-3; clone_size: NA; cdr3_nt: TGTGCCAGCAGACAACGGACAGAGGGAAACACCATATATTTT; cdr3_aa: CASRQRTEGNTIYF
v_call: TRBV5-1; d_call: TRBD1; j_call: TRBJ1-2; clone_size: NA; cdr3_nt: TGCGCCAGCAGCCCGGACAGGGGGCTGAGTGGCTACACCTTC; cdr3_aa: CASSPDRGLSGYTF
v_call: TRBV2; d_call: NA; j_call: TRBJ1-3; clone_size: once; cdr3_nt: TGTGCCAGCAGCTTAACAGGAGACACCATATATTTT; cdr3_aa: CASSLTGDTIYF
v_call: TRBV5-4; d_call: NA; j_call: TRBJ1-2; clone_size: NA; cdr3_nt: TGTGCCAGCAGCTTGTGGCAGGGGTATGGCTACACCTTC; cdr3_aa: CASSLWQGYGYTF
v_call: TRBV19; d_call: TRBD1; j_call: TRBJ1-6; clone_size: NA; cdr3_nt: TGTGCCAGTAGTTGGACAGGGGGGGATTCACCCCTCCACTTT; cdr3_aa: CASSWTGGDSPLHF
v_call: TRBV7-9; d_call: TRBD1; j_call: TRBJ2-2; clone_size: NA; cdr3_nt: TGTGCCAGCAGCCCGATACGACCGGGACAGGGGGTAACCGGGGAGCTGTTTTTT; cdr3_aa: CASSPIRPGQGVTGELFF
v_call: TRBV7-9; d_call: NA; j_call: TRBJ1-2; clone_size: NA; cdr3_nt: TGTGCCAGCAGCATTAGTATCAGGTCTGGCTACACCTTC; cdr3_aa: CASSISIRSGYTF
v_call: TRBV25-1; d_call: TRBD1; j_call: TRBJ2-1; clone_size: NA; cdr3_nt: TGTGCCAGCAGTATAACAGGGGGTCTCAATGAGCAGTTCTTC; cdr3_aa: CASSITGGLNEQFF
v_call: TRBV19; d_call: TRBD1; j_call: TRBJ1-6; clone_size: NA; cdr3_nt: TGTGCCAGTAGTCTTTCGGGACAGTCCAATTCACCCCTCCACTTT; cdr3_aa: CASSLSGQSNSPLHF
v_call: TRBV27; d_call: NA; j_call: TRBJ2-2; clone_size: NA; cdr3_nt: TGTGCCAGCAGTTTACAAGACAGCGGGGAGCTGTTTTTT; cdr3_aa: CASSLQDSGELFF
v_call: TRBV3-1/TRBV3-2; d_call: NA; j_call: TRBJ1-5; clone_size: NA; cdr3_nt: TGTGCCAGCAGCCAATCCGGCAGCGTAATTAGCAATCAGCCCCAGCATTTT; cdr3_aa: CASSQSGSVISNQPQHF
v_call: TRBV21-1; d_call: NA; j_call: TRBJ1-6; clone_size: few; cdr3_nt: TGTGCCAGCAGCAAGTGTTCCCCAGCAGGGTTAAATTCACCCCTCCACTTT; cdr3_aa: CASSKCSPAGLNSPLHF
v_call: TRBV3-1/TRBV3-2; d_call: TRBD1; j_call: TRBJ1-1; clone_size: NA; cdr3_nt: TGTGCCAGCAGCTTCCGGACAGGGGTATTCGACACTGAAGCTTTCTTT; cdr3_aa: CASSFRTGVFDTEAFF
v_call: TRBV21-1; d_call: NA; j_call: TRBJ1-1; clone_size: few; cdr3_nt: TGTGCCAGCAGCAAAGCGCAGGGGATCGACACTGAAGCTTTCTTT; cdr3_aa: CASSKAQGIDTEAFF
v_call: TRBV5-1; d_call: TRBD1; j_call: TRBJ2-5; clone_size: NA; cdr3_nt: TGCGCCAGCAGCTTAACAGGGGGCCGACAAGAGACCCAGTACTTC; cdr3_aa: CASSLTGGRQETQYF
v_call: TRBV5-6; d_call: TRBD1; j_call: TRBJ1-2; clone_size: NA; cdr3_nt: TGTGCCAGCAGCCCCTGGGACAGGGGGCTTGGCTACACCTTC; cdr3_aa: CASSPWDRGLGYTF
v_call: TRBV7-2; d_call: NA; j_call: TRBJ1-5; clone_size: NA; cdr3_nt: TGTGCCAGCAGACTCGGACTTAATCAGCCCCAGCATTTT; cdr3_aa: CASRLGLNQPQHF
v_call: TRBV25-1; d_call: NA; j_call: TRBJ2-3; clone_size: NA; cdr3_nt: TGTGCCAGCAGTGAAACGTCGGTACGCACAGATACGCAGTATTTT; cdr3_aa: CASSETSVRTDTQYF
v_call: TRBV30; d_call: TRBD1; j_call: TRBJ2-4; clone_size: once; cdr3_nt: TGTGCCGCCGCTCAGGGGGAGGCCAAAAACATTCAGTACTTC; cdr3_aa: CAAAQGEAKNIQYF
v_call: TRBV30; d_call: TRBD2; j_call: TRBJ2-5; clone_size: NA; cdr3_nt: TGTGCCTGGAACGTGGGACTAGCGGGGTATGAGACCCAGTACTTC; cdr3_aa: CAWNVGLAGYETQYF
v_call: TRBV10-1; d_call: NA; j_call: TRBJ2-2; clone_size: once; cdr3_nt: TGCGCCAGCAGTGCCAGGGCCACCACCGGGGAGCTGTTTTTT; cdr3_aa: CASSARATTGELFF
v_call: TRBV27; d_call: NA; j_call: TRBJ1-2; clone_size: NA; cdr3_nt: TGTGCCAGCAGTTCCGCGGGCTCTAACTATGGCTACACCTTC; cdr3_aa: CASSSAGSNYGYTF
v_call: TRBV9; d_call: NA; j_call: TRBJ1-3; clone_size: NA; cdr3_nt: TGTGCCAGCAGCCCGCGGTGGTCGGCTGGAAACACCATATATTTT; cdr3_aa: CASSPRWSAGNTIYF
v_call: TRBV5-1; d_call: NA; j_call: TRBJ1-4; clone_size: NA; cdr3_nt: TGCGCCAGCAGCTCCCAGAATGAAAAACTGTTTTTT; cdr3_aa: CASSSQNEKLFF
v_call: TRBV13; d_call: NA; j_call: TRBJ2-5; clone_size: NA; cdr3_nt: TGTGCCAGCAGCTCAGGACAGATAATAAAGACCCAGTACTTC; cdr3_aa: CASSSGQIIKTQYF
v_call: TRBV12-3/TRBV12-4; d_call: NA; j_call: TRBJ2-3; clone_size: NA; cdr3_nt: TGTGCCAGCACCGAGCAAAGCACAGATACGCAGTATTTT; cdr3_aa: CASTEQSTDTQYF
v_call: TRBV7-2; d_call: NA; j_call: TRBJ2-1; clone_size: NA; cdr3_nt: TGTGCCAGCAGCTTATCCGGGATCAACAATGAGCAGTTCTTC; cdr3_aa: CASSLSGINNEQFF
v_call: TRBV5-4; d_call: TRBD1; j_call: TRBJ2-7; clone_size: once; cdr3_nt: TGTGCCAGCAGCTTGGCCGGGACAGGGGTTAGCTCCTACGAGCAGTACTTC; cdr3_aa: CASSLAGTGVSSYEQYF
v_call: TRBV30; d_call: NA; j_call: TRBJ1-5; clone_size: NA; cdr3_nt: TGTGCCTGGAGACCTCAGGGGAGTCTAGGCAATCAGCCCCAGCATTTT; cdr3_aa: CAWRPQGSLGNQPQHF
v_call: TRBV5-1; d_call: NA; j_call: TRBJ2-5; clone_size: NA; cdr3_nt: TGCGCCAGCAGCTTCAGTGAGGGGGGGTCCCAAGAGACCCAGTACTTC; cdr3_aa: CASSFSEGGSQETQYF
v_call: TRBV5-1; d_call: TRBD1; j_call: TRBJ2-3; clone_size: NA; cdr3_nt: TGCGCCAGCAGCCGGACGACAGGGGGTCCCGCAGATACGCAGTATTTT; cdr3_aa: CASSRTTGGPADTQYF
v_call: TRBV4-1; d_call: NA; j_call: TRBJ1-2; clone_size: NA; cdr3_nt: TGCGCCAGCAGCCAAGTCGAGGGAACCGTATGGGGCTACACCTTC; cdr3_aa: CASSQVEGTVWGYTF
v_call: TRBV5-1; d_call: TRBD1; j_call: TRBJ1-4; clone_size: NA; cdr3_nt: TGCGCCAGCAGACCTCAGGGGGCGGGTGAAAAACTGTTTTTT; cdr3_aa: CASRPQGAGEKLFF
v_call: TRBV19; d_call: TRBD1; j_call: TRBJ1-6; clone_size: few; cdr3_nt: TGTGCCAGTAGTATAGCCCTCATCGACAGGGGAAGTTATTCACCCCTCCACTTT; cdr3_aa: CASSIALIDRGSYSPLHF
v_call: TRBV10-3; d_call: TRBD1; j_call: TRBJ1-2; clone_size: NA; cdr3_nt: TGTGCCATCACAGGACAGGTTTCGGATGGCTACACCTTC; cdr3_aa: CAITGQVSDGYTF
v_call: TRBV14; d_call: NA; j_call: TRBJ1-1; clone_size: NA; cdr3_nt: TGTGCCAGCAGCCAAGTAGGGGCGGCGAGAATTCAAGCTTTCTTT; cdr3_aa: CASSQVGAARIQAFF
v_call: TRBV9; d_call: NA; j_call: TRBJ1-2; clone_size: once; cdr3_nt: TGTGCCAGCAGCGAGCAACTCACGAGTGGCTACACCTTC; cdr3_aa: CASSEQLTSGYTF
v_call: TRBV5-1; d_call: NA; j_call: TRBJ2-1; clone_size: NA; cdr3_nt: TGCGCCAGCAGCTTCCAGGGGCCGAACAATGAGCAGTTCTTC; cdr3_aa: CASSFQGPNNEQFF
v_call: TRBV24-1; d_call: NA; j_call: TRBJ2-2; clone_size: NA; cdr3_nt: TGTGCCACCTCCCGGGACACCGACACCGGGGAGCTGTTTTTT; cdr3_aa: CATSRDTDTGELFF
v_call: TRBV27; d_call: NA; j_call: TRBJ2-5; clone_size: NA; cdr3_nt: TGTGCCAGCAGTTTATCCCGGTTATCAGAGACCCAGTACTTC; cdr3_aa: CASSLSRLSETQYF
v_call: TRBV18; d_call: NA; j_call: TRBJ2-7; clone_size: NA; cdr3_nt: TGTGCCAGCTCACCGGCGCAGGGCGAGCAGTACTTC; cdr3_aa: CASSPAQGEQYF
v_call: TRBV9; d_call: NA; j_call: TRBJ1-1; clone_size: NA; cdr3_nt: TGTGCCAGCAGCCTGAGTCTGAACACTGAAGCTTTCTTT; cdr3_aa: CASSLSLNTEAFF
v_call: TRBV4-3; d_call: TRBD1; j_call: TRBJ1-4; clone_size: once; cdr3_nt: TGCGCCAGCAGCCAGACAGGGGTAAATCAGGAACTGTTTTTT; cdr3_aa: CASSQTGVNQELFF
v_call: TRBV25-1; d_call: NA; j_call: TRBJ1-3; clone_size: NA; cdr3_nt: TGTGCCAGCAGGGACAGTTACTCTGGAAACACCATATATTTT; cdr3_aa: CASRDSYSGNTIYF
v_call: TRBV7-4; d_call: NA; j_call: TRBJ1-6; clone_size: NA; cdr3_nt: TGTGCCAGCACGAGGGTAGCCTATAATTCACCCCTCCACTTT; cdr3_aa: CASTRVAYNSPLHF
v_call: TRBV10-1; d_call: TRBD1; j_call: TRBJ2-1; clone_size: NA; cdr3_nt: TGCGCCAGCAGTGATCCCAGGGGGACCCGCAATGAGCAGTTCTTC; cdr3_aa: CASSDPRGTRNEQFF
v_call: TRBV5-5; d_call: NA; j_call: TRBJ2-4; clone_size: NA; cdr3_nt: TGTGCCAGCAGCTTGGGGTGGGGGCAGTCCAACAACATTCAGTACTTC; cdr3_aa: CASSLGWGQSNNIQYF
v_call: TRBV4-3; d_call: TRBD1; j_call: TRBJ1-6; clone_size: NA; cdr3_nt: TGCGCCAGCAGCCACAGGACAGGGGTTGGCATGGGTTCACCCCTCCACTTT; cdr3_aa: CASSHRTGVGMGSPLHF
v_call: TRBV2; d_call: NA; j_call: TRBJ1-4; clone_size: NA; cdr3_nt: TGTGCCAGCAGTGAAGAAGTCGGGTCTAATGAAAAACTGTTTTTT; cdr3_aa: CASSEEVGSNEKLFF
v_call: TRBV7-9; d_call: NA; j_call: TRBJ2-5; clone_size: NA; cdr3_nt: TGTGCCAGCAGCCCCTCGGGGAGCCAAGAGACCCAGTACTTC; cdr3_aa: CASSPSGSQETQYF
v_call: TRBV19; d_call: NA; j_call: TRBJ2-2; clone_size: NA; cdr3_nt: TGTGCCAGTAGTCCTAAAGGAGCTGTGAACACCGGGGAGCTGTTTTTT; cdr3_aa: CASSPKGAVNTGELFF
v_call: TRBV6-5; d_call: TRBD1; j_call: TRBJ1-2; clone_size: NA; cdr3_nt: TGTGCCAGCAGTTACTCGAGGCAGGGGGCGGATGGCTACACCTTC; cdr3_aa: CASSYSRQGADGYTF
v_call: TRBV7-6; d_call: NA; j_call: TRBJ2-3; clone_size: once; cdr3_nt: TGTGCCAGCAGCTTTTTCCAAGATACGCAGTATTTT; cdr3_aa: CASSFFQDTQYF
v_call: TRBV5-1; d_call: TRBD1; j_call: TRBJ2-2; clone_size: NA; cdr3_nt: TGCGCCAGCAGCTTGTCGGGACAGGGCGGGACCGGGGAGCTGTTTTTT; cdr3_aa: CASSLSGQGGTGELFF